This T cell receptor (beta chain) came from a study of T cell changes during pregnancy in multiple sclerosis. CDR1 MNHEY and CDR2 SMNVEV come from the germline V gene (reference sequence). Unmatched junction bases numbered 16, after V lost 5 bases and J lost 0 bases. The CDR3 extends over 18 amino acids. Produced via immunoSEQ multiplex PCR; TCRdb's table is partial and in-frame only. Of approximately 80,000 clones listed, just over 90% are singletons. The TCR comes from a female donor in good health, enrolled as a control in a pregnancy study. V usage is TRBV27 and J usage is TRBJ2-7; 7 bases align to TRBD1. Sequenced material: peripheral blood, taken in the second trimester of pregnancy. This CDR3 reads CASSPDREGGRDSYEQYF. CDR3 nucleotides: TGTGCCAGCAGTCCCGACAGGGAAGGGGGACGTGACTCCTACGAGCAGTACTTC.